Following are 28 T cell receptor beta chains from one sample sequenced in a study of T-cell reconstitution after alpha-beta-depleted transplantation in children. Library preparation (for TCRbeta) was performed with unique molecular identifiers. MiXCR, applied by TCRdb to the PCR reads, yields one record per CDR3 protein. The repertoire has 500,000 to 650,000 distinct CDR3 sequences, about an eighth of them found once; the top ten carry over 2%. Material: PBMCs, mostly from graft donor cells, obtained 360 days after TCRalphabeta/CD19-depleted stem cell transplant. These receptors were taken from a male patient between 10 and 17 years old who had a stem cell transplant for acute myeloid leukemia, so the T cells may come from the graft donor.

V gene TRBV7-9 combines with J gene TRBJ2-7; 7 bases line up with TRBD1. Germline V gene sequence: CDR1 SEHNR, CDR2 FQNEAQ (reference sequence). This CDR3 is built from 14 residues. The V segment lost 7 bases and the J segment 2 bases; nucleotides outside the gene matches: 8. The CDR3 bases are TGTGCCAGCACCACACCGGGACAGACCTACGAGCAGTACTTC. Protein: CASTTPGQTYEQYF.

In this sample, this clonotype turned up a few times. The CDR3, as DNA: TGCAGTGCTAGAGACCTTTTAGCGGGGACTTACGAGCAGTACTTC. Protein: CSARDLLAGTYEQYF. The chain combines TRBV20-1 with TRBJ2-7, with 8 bases lining up with TRBD2. Germline loops: CDR1 DFQATT, CDR2 SNEGSKA (reference sequence). This CDR3 spans 15 amino acids. V lost 0 bases and J lost 4; bases outside the gene matches: 8.

The CDR3 nucleotides are TGTGCCACCAGTTCTCCAGGGGTAGCCAACGAGCAGTACTTC. The encoded protein is CATSSPGVANEQYF. The chain links TRBV24-1 to TRBJ2-7, with D perhaps TRBD1 (6 bases). In germline, CDR1 is KGHDR, CDR2 SFDVKD. The CDR3 is 14 residues long. V was clipped by 6 bases and J by 5 bases, with 16 bases between them.

As for this clonotype: A much larger clone lies one base from this, so it may be a read error. This chain connects TRBV29-1 to TRBJ2-5; D gene ambiguous. The CDR3 spans 12 residues. Per germline, CDR1 SQVTM and CDR2 ANQGSEA. The CDR3 loop reads CSVEEQTETRYF. The CDR3 DNA reads TGCAGCGTTGAAGAACAGACGGAGACCCGGTACTTC.

This clonotype was seen repeatedly, ten times or more. The chain has TRBV10-3 and TRBJ2-1; 9 bases are a match to TRBD1. The germline gives CDR1 ENHRY, CDR2 SYGVKD. V lost 6 bases and J lost 5; bases outside the gene matches: 8. CDR3 length equals 15 residues. DNA for the CDR3: TGTGCCATCAGCCTCGGACAGGGGAGGAACAATGAGCAGTTCTTC. The encoded protein is CAISLGQGRNNEQFF.

V and J are TRBV7-2 and TRBJ2-3, with D possibly matching TRBD2 (6 bases). This CDR3 is 15 amino acids long. Looked up from germline, CDR1 is SGHTA and CDR2 is FQGNSA. V was pared by 5 bases and J by 6 bases, with 18 bases between. The CDR3 reads CASSELGLLTDTQYF. The CDR3, as DNA: TGTGCCAGCAGCGAGCTGGGACTCCTAACGGATACGCAGTATTTT.

This clonotype has only a few counts. The J gene is TRBJ2-6, the V gene TRBV28; TRBD1 agrees at 10 bases. Unmatched junction bases numbered 11, after V lost 3 bases and J lost 0 bases. Germline loops: CDR1 MDHEN, CDR2 SYDVKM. This CDR3 has 20 amino acids. The CDR3 coding sequence is TGTGCCAGCAGTTTGCCGCCCTCGGGACAGGGGCTCTCTGGGGCCAACGTCCTGACTTTC. Its translation: CASSLPPSGQGLSGANVLTF. Full variable domain (rest looked up from reference TRBV28 and TRBJ2-6): DVKVTQSSRYLVKRTGEKVFLECVQDMDHENMFWYRQDPGLGLRLIYFSYDVKMKEKGDIPEGYSVSREKKERFSLILESASTNQTSMYLCASSLPPSGQGLSGANVLTFGAGSRLTVL.

This chain links TRBV20-1 with TRBJ2-7; D may be TRBD1 (6 bases). CDR3 length: 12 residues. With 8 bases removed from V and 0 bases from J, the gap between germline ends came to 11 bases. Germline values: CDR1 DFQATT, CDR2 SNEGSKA (reference sequence). The CDR3 protein is CSKVGGSYEQYF. CDR3 nucleotide sequence: TGCAGTAAAGTAGGGGGCTCCTACGAGCAGTACTTC.

This clonotype has at least ten counts. The J gene is TRBJ2-5, the V gene TRBV12-3 or TRBV12-4; TRBD2 agrees at 12 bases. Unmatched junction bases numbered 4, after V lost 6 bases and J lost 2 bases. The CDR3 length is 15 residues. The CDR3 region has the DNA TGTGCCAGCAGGCTAGCGGGAGGGCGTCAAGAGACCCAGTACTTC. Residues: CASRLAGGRQETQYF.

In this sample, this clonotype turned up a few times. No DNA is shown, since the ends of the CDR3 on it are uncertain; the CDR3 is the one TCRdb lists. The J gene is TRBJ1-1, the V gene TRBV7-8. The CDR3 is made up of 17 amino acids, end residues included. Germline-derived CDR1 and CDR2 are SGHVS and FQNEAQ. CDR3 amino acids: CASRLGNTEAFFGEAFF.

The chain combines TRBV28 with TRBJ1-1; D is ambiguous. Trimming removed 5 bases from V and 0 bases from J, with 10 bases in between. Germline CDR1 and CDR2: MDHEN and SYDVKM. The CDR3 is 14 amino acids. The CDR3 region has the DNA TGTGCCAGCAGTCTCAGGTTCATGAACACTGAAGCTTTCTTT. It specifies CASSLRFMNTEAFF.

In its sample, this clonotype was seen a few times. The rearrangement links TRBV18 to TRBJ2-7; 16 nucleotides match TRBD2. Germline V gene sequence: CDR1 KGHSH, CDR2 LQKENI. The V segment lost 1 base and the J segment 1 base; nucleotides outside the gene matches: 7. This CDR3 spans 19 amino acids. CDR3 bases: TGTGCCAGCTCACCACGCCCGGGACTAGCGGGAGGGCTTTCCTACGAGCAGTACTTC. This codes for CASSPRPGLAGGLSYEQYF. The entire variable domain, with the rest obtained from reference TRBV18 and TRBJ2-7, is as follows: NAGVMQNPRHLVRRRGQEARLRCSPMKGHSHVYWYRQLPEEGLKFMVYLQKENIIDESGMPKERFSAEFPKEGPSILRIQQVVRGDSAAYFCASSPRPGLAGGLSYEQYFGPGTRLTVT.

This rearrangement joins TRBV29-1 to TRBJ1-1; no definite D call. The ends were cut back, 6 bases at V and 7 bases at J, with 15 bases in the middle. CDR1 and CDR2 from the germline V gene are SQVTM and ANQGSEA. This CDR3 region has 12 residues. CDR3 residues: CSVPGDVLEAFF. The CDR3 region has the DNA TGCAGCGTCCCTGGGGATGTACTTGAAGCTTTCTTT.

Points on this clonotype: This may come from a read error, since a much larger clone is one base off. The V call is TRBV20-1, the J call TRBJ2-7; D gene uncertain. The germline V gene encodes CDR1 DFQATT and CDR2 SNEGSKA (reference sequence). The CDR3 spans 15 residues. Between the trimmed V and J ends, which lost 5 bases and 0 bases, there was a span of 17 bases. In DNA, the CDR3 is TGCAGTGCTCCTGAGATGGTGGGTGTCTCCTACGAGCAGTACTTC. This codes for CSAPEMVGVSYEQYF.

This clonotype was seen a few times. The chain is built from TRBV15 and TRBJ2-5, with 8 positions matching TRBD2. The V gene's germline CDR1 is LNHNV and CDR2 YYDKDF (reference sequence). Trimming cost V 0 bases and J 5 bases; bases outside gene matches: 5. This CDR3 has 15 residues. The CDR3 DNA is TGTGCCACCAGCAGAGAAGCGGGAGTGCTGGAGACCCAGTACTTC. This sequence encodes CATSREAGVLETQYF.

The genes are TRBV20-1 and TRBJ2-7, with 10 bases aligning to TRBD2. The V segment lost 3 bases and the J segment 1 base; nucleotides outside the gene matches: 3. Per the germline V gene, CDR1 is DFQATT and CDR2 is SNEGSKA (reference sequence). The CDR3 consists of 14 residues. In DNA form, the CDR3 reads TGCAGTGCTAGCGTACTAGCGGGGTCCTACGAGCAGTACTTC. Translated, it gives CSASVLAGSYEQYF.

The V gene is TRBV6-2 or TRBV6-3, the J gene TRBJ2-1; 13 bases fit TRBD2. Germline V gene sequence: CDR1 MNHEY, CDR2 SVGEGT. The CDR3 spans 17 residues. Trimming took 5 bases from V and 8 from J; bases not matched to a gene: 12. CDR3 nucleotides: TGTGCCAGCAGTCGGGGACTAGCGGGGCTAGTACAGCATGAGCAGTTCTTC. This sequence encodes CASSRGLAGLVQHEQFF.

This clonotype was found a few times. V usage is TRBV7-8 and J usage is TRBJ2-1, with TRBD2 matching over 10 bases. Trimming took 6 bases from V and 2 from J; bases not matched to a gene: 13. CDR1 is SGHVS and CDR2 is FQNEAQ in the germline V gene. The CDR3 extends over 18 amino acids. CDR3 nucleotide sequence: TGTGCCAGCAGACCCGGGACTAGCGACCCAATTGCCTACAATGAGCAGTTCTTC. This codes for CASRPGTSDPIAYNEQFF.

V and J are TRBV4-2 and TRBJ2-3, with TRBD2 matching over 13 bases. This CDR3 comprises 18 residues. Looked up from germline, CDR1 is LGHNA and CDR2 is YNFKEQ. Losses at the gene ends were 6 bases for V and 0 bases for J; bases not matched to a gene: 9. Here the CDR3 DNA reads TGTGCCAGCAGAAGAGGACTAGCGGGAGAAACTAGCACAGATACGCAGTATTTT. It yields the protein CASRRGLAGETSTDTQYF.

This clonotype appeared many times. The V and J genes are TRBV5-1 and TRBJ2-3; weak D call: TRBD1 (5 bases). The CDR3 spans 14 residues. V shed 2 bases and J shed 2 bases, with 9 bases lying between them. Germline V lookup: CDR1 SGHRS, CDR2 YFSETQ. The CDR3 coding sequence is TGCGCCAGCAGCTTCCCGACAGACACAGATACGCAGTATTTT. Translation gives CASSFPTDTDTQYF.

The rearrangement uses TRBV24-1 and TRBJ2-1, with 9 bases lining up with TRBD2. V lost 4 bases, J lost 6 bases, and 12 bases stayed unmatched. Per germline, CDR1 KGHDR and CDR2 SFDVKD. The CDR3 loop spans 17 amino acids. The CDR3 sequence is CATSDRPSGRTVNEQFF. The DNA of the CDR3 is TGTGCCACCAGTGACCGGCCGAGCGGGAGGACGGTCAATGAGCAGTTCTTC.

This clonotype has only a few counts. V gene TRBV5-4 combines with J gene TRBJ2-1; TRBD2 matches 10 bases. The CDR3 is 15 residues long. With 5 bases clipped from V and 4 bases from J, the junction kept 6 bases outside the gene matches. CDR1 is SGHNT, CDR2 YYREEE, per germline (reference sequence). CDR3 nucleotide sequence: TGTGCCAGCAGGTCCACTAGCGGGGATTACAATGAGCAGTTCTTC. As protein: CASRSTSGDYNEQFF.

Ten or more counts support this clonotype. In DNA form, the CDR3 reads TGTGCCAGCAGGCCGACAGGGAATGCCTACGAGCAGTACTTC. It translates to CASRPTGNAYEQYF. This chain joins TRBV12-3 or TRBV12-4 and TRBJ2-7, with 7 bases that match TRBD1. There are 14 residues in the CDR3. Trimming at V came to 6 bases and at J to 2 bases, leaving 7 bases not matched to a gene.

The sample holds a few counts of this clonotype. V and J are TRBV14 and TRBJ2-5; D is ambiguous. Per the germline V gene, CDR1 is SGHDN and CDR2 is FVKESK. This CDR3 spans 12 amino acids. Trimming cost V 3 bases and J 5 bases, with 7 bases left between them. The CDR3: CASSHIRETQYF. As DNA, the CDR3 is TGTGCCAGCAGCCATATTCGCGAGACCCAGTACTTC.

This clonotype showed up just a few times. The chain joins TRBV28 to TRBJ1-1; weak D call: TRBD1 (5 bases). Trimming shortened V by 7 bases and J by 0 bases, and 9 bases separated the two germline ends. The germline V gene encodes CDR1 MDHEN and CDR2 SYDVKM. This CDR3 has 13 residues. The CDR3 loop reads CASTQGMNTEAFF. Written as DNA, the CDR3 is TGTGCCAGCACCCAGGGCATGAACACTGAAGCTTTCTTT.

This clonotype was seen a few times. The chain employs TRBV2 and TRBJ1-2, with a possible D match to TRBD1 (5 bases). Trimming removed 4 bases from V and 2 bases from J, with 11 bases in between. Germline V gives CDR1 SNHLY, CDR2 FYNNEI. The CDR3 spans 14 residues. The DNA for the CDR3 is TGTGCCAGCAGTGCAGGGAACACCAACTATGGCTACACCTTC. Translating it yields CASSAGNTNYGYTF.

This clonotype has a handful of counts. The chain uses TRBV29-1 and TRBJ1-4; D gene ambiguous. The CDR3 spans 12 residues. Germline CDR1 reads SQVTM; CDR2 reads ANQGSEA. V was clipped by 5 bases and J by 7 bases, with 11 bases between them. Written as DNA, the CDR3 is TGCAGCGTTTGGGAGGGAAGTGAAAAACTGTTTTTT. Translated, it gives CSVWEGSEKLFF.

The V and J genes are TRBV20-1 and TRBJ2-7; D is unresolved. The V end lost 5 bases, the J end lost 1 base, and 9 bases lay between the germline ends. The CDR3 consists of 12 residues. Germline-derived CDR1 and CDR2 are DFQATT and SNEGSKA (reference sequence). CDR3 DNA sequence: TGCAGTGCTCTCGGCGGTTCCTACGAGCAGTACTTC. It translates to CSALGGSYEQYF.